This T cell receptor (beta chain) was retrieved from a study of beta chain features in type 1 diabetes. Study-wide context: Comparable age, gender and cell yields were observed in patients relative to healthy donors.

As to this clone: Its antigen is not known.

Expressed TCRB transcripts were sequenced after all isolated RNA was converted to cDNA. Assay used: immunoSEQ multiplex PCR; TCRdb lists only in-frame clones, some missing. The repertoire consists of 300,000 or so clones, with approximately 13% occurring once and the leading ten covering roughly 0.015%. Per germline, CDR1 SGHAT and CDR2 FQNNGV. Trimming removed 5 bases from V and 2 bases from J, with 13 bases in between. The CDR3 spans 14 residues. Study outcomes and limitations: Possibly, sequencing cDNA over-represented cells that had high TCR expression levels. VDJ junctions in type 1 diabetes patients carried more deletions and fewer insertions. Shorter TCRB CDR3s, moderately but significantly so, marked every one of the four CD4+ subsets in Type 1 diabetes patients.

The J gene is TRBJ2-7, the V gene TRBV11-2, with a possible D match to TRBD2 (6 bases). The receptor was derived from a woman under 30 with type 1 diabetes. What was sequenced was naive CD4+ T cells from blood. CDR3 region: CASSQPGLPYEQYF. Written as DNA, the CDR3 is TGTGCCAGCAGCCAACCGGGACTGCCCTACGAGCAGTACTTC.